Listed here are 22 T cell receptor beta chains from one sample, sequenced in a study of blood T cell repertoires in COVID-19. Method: immunoSEQ multiplex PCR; TCRdb's copy keeps in-frame clones and lacks some. The repertoire holds about 210,000 clones, with 84% as singletons. Sample: peripheral blood. Source of these receptors: a woman older than 75 with COVID-19, enrolled during active disease.

This clone has just a few counts. The chain couples TRBV5-1 to TRBJ2-5; the match to TRBD1 covers 7 bases. Germline CDR1 is SGHRS and CDR2 is YFSETQ. This CDR3 spans 15 amino acids. V shed 5 bases, J shed 5 bases, and the junction held 12 bases outside the gene matches. This CDR3 is CASRLREGARETQYF. CDR3 in DNA: TGCGCCAGCAGGCTCCGAGAGGGGGCGCGGGAGACCCAGTACTTC.

CDR3 region: CASSQAGPPDTQYF. CDR3 bases: TGTGCCAGCAGCCAAGCAGGGCCCCCAGATACGCAGTATTTT. The V gene is TRBV3-1 (or the pseudogene TRBV3-2), the J gene TRBJ2-3; a possible D gene is TRBD1 (5 bases). Trimming took off 1 base at V and 4 bases at J, with 9 bases between the two ends. Germline CDR1 reads LGHDT; CDR2 reads YNNKEL (reference sequence). This CDR3 has 14 amino acids.

Worth noting for this clone: Different DNA sequences within this sample yield the same CDR3. The chain uses TRBV5-1 and TRBJ1-1; a possible D gene is TRBD1 (6 bases). This CDR3 spans 14 amino acids. Trimming stripped 1 base from V and 1 base from J, with 8 bases between. Germline assignment: CDR1 SGHRS and CDR2 YFSETQ. CDR3 nucleotides: TGCGCCAGCAGCTTGAAGGGGGAGAACACTGAAGCTTTCTTT. It specifies CASSLKGENTEAFF.

CDR3 sequence: CASSSAFRGEAFF. CDR3 in DNA: TGTGCCAGCAGCTCAGCTTTCAGGGGCGAAGCTTTCTTT. The genes are TRBV5-4 and TRBJ1-1, with D perhaps TRBD1 (6 bases). CDR3 length equals 13 residues. Trimming took 3 bases from V and 8 from J, leaving 14 bases between them. In germline, CDR1 is SGHNT, CDR2 YYREEE (reference sequence).

The V gene is TRBV5-5, the J gene TRBJ2-1; TRBD1 agrees at 10 bases. The CDR3 runs 14 residues. Trimming cost V 4 bases and J 4 bases; bases outside gene matches: 2. The germline V gene encodes CDR1 SGHKS and CDR2 YYEKEE (reference sequence). CDR3 region: CASSVGQGYNEQFF. CDR3 coding DNA: TGTGCCAGCAGCGTGGGACAGGGGTACAATGAGCAGTTCTTC.

V usage is TRBV2 and J usage is TRBJ1-1; D uncertain. Germline V gene sequence: CDR1 SNHLY, CDR2 FYNNEI. V lost 7 bases and J 3 bases, leaving 9 bases between the germline ends. The CDR3 spans 12 residues. The CDR3 region has the DNA TGTGCCAGCACTTCCCCTTACACTGAAGCTTTCTTT. This encodes CASTSPYTEAFF.

The count of this clone is one. This chain links TRBV7-9 with TRBJ1-5; D is unresolved. CDR1 is SEHNR and CDR2 is FQNEAQ in the germline V gene (reference sequence). With 1 base removed from V and 9 bases from J, the gap between germline ends came to 7 bases. There are 12 residues in the CDR3. This CDR3 reads CASSLVEGPQHF. The CDR3 nucleotides are TGTGCCAGCAGCTTAGTGGAGGGGCCCCAGCATTTT.

This clone showed up just once. The chain couples TRBV3-1 (or the pseudogene TRBV3-2) to TRBJ2-1; 8 positions agree with TRBD2. CDR1 and CDR2 from the germline V gene are LGHDT and YNNKEL (reference sequence). After removal of 1 base from V and 1 base from J, the junction contained 6 bases not matched to a gene. The CDR3 runs to 17 residues. DNA for the CDR3: TGTGCCAGCAGCCAAGTCCATAGCGGGGAGTCCTACAATGAGCAGTTCTTC. This codes for CASSQVHSGESYNEQFF.

The chain employs TRBV7-6 and TRBJ2-2; weak D call: TRBD2 (5 bases). This CDR3 region has 13 residues. Germline loops: CDR1 SGHVS, CDR2 FNYEAQ. V lost 1 base and J 7 bases, leaving 7 bases between the germline ends. The CDR3 nucleotides are TGTGCCAGCAGCTTAGTAGGAGGCGGGGAGCTGTTTTTT. Its protein product is CASSLVGGGELFF.

The gene calls are TRBV5-1 and TRBJ1-2; the match to TRBD1 covers 8 bases. The germline CDR1 and CDR2 sequences are SGHRS and YFSETQ. CDR3 length equals 16 residues. V shed 0 bases and J 2 bases; nucleotides not matched to a gene: 6. CDR3 nucleotide sequence: TGCGCCAGCAGCTTGGCCGGGACAGGAACCAACTATGGCTACACCTTC. Protein: CASSLAGTGTNYGYTF.

The CDR3 DNA is TGTGCCAGCAGCCAAGATCAAGCTAGCAATCAGCCCCAGCATTTT. The encoded protein is CASSQDQASNQPQHF. This chain links TRBV4-2 with TRBJ1-5, with D unclear. V lost 0 bases and J lost 0, with 6 bases in between. Germline V gene sequence: CDR1 LGHNA, CDR2 YNFKEQ. The length of the CDR3 is 15 residues.

The chain links TRBV11-1 to TRBJ1-2; TRBD1 matches 9 bases. The CDR3 has 13 residues. The junction had 4 bases not matched to a gene; V was cut back by 3 bases and J by 8 bases. CDR1 is SGHAT, CDR2 FQDESV, per germline (reference sequence). CDR3 bases: TGTGCCAGCAGCTTGGACAGGGGAGAAGGCTACACCTTC. Its protein is CASSLDRGEGYTF.

The CDR3, as DNA: TGTGCCAGTAGGGAGAGGGGACAACAGCCCCAGCATTTT. Translation gives CASRERGQQPQHF. V and J are TRBV19 and TRBJ1-5; the D gene is possibly TRBD1 (6 bases). Trimming stripped 6 bases from V and 7 bases from J, with 13 bases between. The germline CDR1 and CDR2 sequences are LNHDA and SQIVND (reference sequence). The CDR3 sequence is 13 residues long.

V is TRBV4-2 and J is TRBJ2-3, with TRBD1 identical over 8 bases. The germline CDR1 and CDR2 sequences are LGHNA and YNFKEQ. Unmatched junction bases numbered 27, after V lost 4 bases and J lost 6 bases. The CDR3 sequence is 21 residues long. The CDR3 region is CASSLTPISGQGIGGRDTQYF. Written as DNA, the CDR3 is TGTGCCAGCAGCCTCACCCCAATATCCGGACAGGGTATCGGAGGCAGGGATACGCAGTATTTT.

This sequence joins TRBV9 and TRBJ1-6, with 7 bases lining up with TRBD1. Germline CDR1 reads SGDLS; CDR2 reads YYNGEE. The CDR3 consists of 15 residues. V was clipped by 3 bases and J by 7 bases; unmatched bases: 7. CDR3 in DNA: TGTGCCAGCAGCGAGGGGACAGCATCGAATTCACCCCTCCACTTT. It translates to CASSEGTASNSPLHF.

In its sample, this clone was seen a few times. The J gene is TRBJ2-7, the V gene TRBV18, with TRBD1 matching 7 bases. The CDR3 contains 12 residues. The germline V gene has CDR1 KGHSH and CDR2 LQKENI. Trimming removed 6 bases from V and 5 bases from J; junction bases left unmatched: 4. CDR3 sequence: CASSLGGDEQYV. CDR3 nucleotides: TGTGCCAGCTCGCTAGGGGGCGACGAGCAGTACGTC.

The chain employs TRBV5-1 and TRBJ2-1; D is uncertain. The germline gives CDR1 SGHRS, CDR2 YFSETQ. The CDR3 extends over 15 amino acids. The germline V and J ends were trimmed by 0 bases and 2 bases, with 9 bases remaining between them. The CDR3 DNA sequence: TGCGCCAGCAGCTTGGATTCTTCTACCTACAATGAGCAGTTCTTC. Translation: CASSLDSSTYNEQFF.

This chain links TRBV7-9 with TRBJ1-5; D gene ambiguous. V was trimmed by 5 bases and J by 3 bases, leaving 14 bases between them. CDR1 is SEHNR and CDR2 is FQNEAQ in the germline V gene (reference sequence). The CDR3 runs to 15 residues. CDR3 residues: CASSEIGIPNQPQHF. Written as DNA, the CDR3 is TGTGCCAGCAGCGAAATCGGGATCCCCAATCAGCCCCAGCATTTT.

This rearrangement joins TRBV11-2 to TRBJ2-2; a weak D match, TRBD2 (6 bases). V was clipped by 3 bases and J by 7 bases, with 12 bases between them. This CDR3 has 14 residues. Germline CDR1 and CDR2: SGHAT and FQNNGV. CDR3 loop: CASSFGGTRGELFF. In DNA, the CDR3 is TGTGCCAGCAGCTTTGGAGGGACTCGCGGGGAGCTGTTTTTT.

The chain joins TRBV6-4 to TRBJ2-2; D may be TRBD1 (6 bases). CDR3 length equals 13 residues. V was shortened by 6 bases and J by 6 bases, with 11 bases between the two germline ends. The V gene's germline CDR1 is MRHNA and CDR2 SNTAGT. CDR3 in amino acids: CASSVQGSGELFF. DNA for the CDR3: TGTGCCAGCAGCGTACAGGGATCCGGGGAGCTGTTTTTT.

Only a few counts were recorded for this clone. This rearrangement joins TRBV4-2 to TRBJ1-2; 8 positions agree with TRBD1. The CDR3 is made up of 16 amino acids. With V trimmed by 2 bases and J by 5 bases, 10 bases remained unmatched. Germline CDR1 reads LGHNA; CDR2 reads YNFKEQ. The CDR3 DNA reads TGTGCCAGCAGCCAAAGGGCGGACAGGGACCCTTATGGCTACACCTTC. It yields the protein CASSQRADRDPYGYTF.

This sequence joins TRBV2 and TRBJ1-5; D is uncertain. From germline, CDR1 is SNHLY and CDR2 FYNNEI. Trimming removed 2 bases from V and 4 bases from J, with 9 bases in between. This CDR3 region has 14 residues. In DNA form, the CDR3 reads TGTGCCAGCAGTGAATCAGATCCAAATCAGCCCCAGCATTTT. Its protein product is CASSESDPNQPQHF.